The 7 T cell receptor beta chains below all came from one sample that was sequenced in a study of blood T cell repertoires in COVID-19. The assay was immunoSEQ multiplex PCR, and TCRdb's table has in-frame clones only and misses some. This sample carries roughly 90,000 clones, more than 75% of them seen once, and the ten largest clones take less than 6.5%. Sample: peripheral blood. The receptors derive from a man in his forties with acute or convalescent COVID-19.

The CDR3 DNA follows: TGCGCCAGCAGCCAAGGGAGGGCTGGAAACACCATATATTTT. This gives the protein CASSQGRAGNTIYF. The chain has TRBV4-3 and TRBJ1-3; no definite D call. CDR1 LGHNA and CDR2 YSLEER come from the germline V gene. Between the trimmed V and J ends, which lost 1 base and 2 bases, there was a span of 6 bases. This CDR3 region has 14 residues.

Only a few counts were recorded for this clone. The V and J genes are TRBV20-1 and TRBJ1-1, with D perhaps matching TRBD1 (5 bases). CDR1 and CDR2 (germline): DFQATT, SNEGSKA (reference sequence). V lost 6 bases to trimming and J lost 7 bases, with 9 bases between them. The CDR3 sequence is 10 residues long. The CDR3 DNA follows: TGCAGTGCAGGGGCTGGTGAAGCTTTCTTT. Translation: CSAGAGEAFF.

The chain carries TRBV18 and TRBJ2-6; D not certain. This CDR3 region has 15 residues. Trimming removed 4 bases at V and 1 base at J, with 8 bases between. Per germline, CDR1 KGHSH and CDR2 LQKENI. CDR3 DNA: TGTGCCAGCTCACTCGAGGCTTCTGGGGCCAACGTCCTGACTTTC. This translates into CASSLEASGANVLTF.

V usage is TRBV25-1 and J usage is TRBJ1-2; tentative D call: TRBD1 (5 bases). Germline CDR1 is MGHDK and CDR2 is SYGVNS. V gave up 2 bases and J gave up 3 bases, with 13 bases separating them. The CDR3 is 15 residues long. DNA for the CDR3: TGTGCCAGCAGTGAAGGGGCGGGGCATGACTATGGCTACACCTTC. Amino acids: CASSEGAGHDYGYTF.

This clone was seen a single time. The chain links TRBV9 to TRBJ2-5; 14 positions match TRBD2. The CDR3 sequence is 14 residues long. The V segment lost 4 bases and the J segment 11 bases; nucleotides outside the gene matches: 7. Germline CDR1 is SGDLS and CDR2 is YYNGEE. The CDR3 protein is CASSLGTSGSSQYF. Written as DNA, the CDR3 is TGTGCCAGCAGCCTAGGGACTAGCGGGAGTTCGCAGTACTTC.

V gene TRBV7-8 combines with J gene TRBJ1-1; D is perhaps TRBD1 (6 bases). Trimming cost V 5 bases and J 2 bases, with 12 bases left between them. CDR1 SGHVS and CDR2 FQNEAQ come from the germline V gene. This CDR3 is 14 amino acids long. The CDR3 loop is CASSPTGYNTEAFF. CDR3 DNA sequence: TGTGCCAGCAGCCCGACAGGCTATAACACTGAAGCTTTCTTT.

This clone appeared once. The chain has TRBV6-6 and TRBJ1-1; D is ambiguous. There are 8 residues in the CDR3. V was clipped by 7 bases and J by 10 bases, with 4 bases between them. Looked up from germline, CDR1 is MNHNY and CDR2 is SVGAGI (reference sequence). The CDR3 region is CASMRAFF. CDR3 bases: TGTGCCAGCATGAGAGCTTTCTTT.